The sequence of this T cell receptor (beta chain) was determined in a study of blood T cell repertoires in COVID-19 (dated by TCRdb to 2019 to 2021). Regarding the study in general: Samples from collaborators originated in the United States, Italy and Spain and spanned both the acute and convalescent phases of COVID-19. The dataset comprised deeply sampled blood TCRbeta repertoires from subjects exposed to, actively infected with, or recovered from COVID-19. Where available, HLA class I and class II types were obtained from metadata supplied by the sample provider rather than from assay-based typing. A freely available public database, intended as a resource for researchers studying the immune response to SARS-CoV-2, is where the repertoires were released. Nearly every sample came with metadata listing a de-identified subject ID, COVID-19 status, age in years and sex. Samples were obtained from the ongoing ImmuneRACE study (first 160 participants) and from 950 to 1,500 subjects provided by 6 global collaborators. The material from the prospective study consisted of cDNA or gDNA derived from T cells, B-cell-depleted T cells, or PBMCs. Study-wide conclusions, independent of this receptor: The quantity of clinical and demographic metadata differed by source and by participant and was supplied without curation.

V has 2 bases trimmed and J has 10 bases trimmed; junction bases matching no gene number 14. The germline V gene provides CDR1 SNHLY and CDR2 FYNNEI. Including the terminal cysteine and phenylalanine, the CDR3 comprises 17 residues. CDR3 DNA only is kept here, 51 bases in frame from base 1. With respect to this clone: There is no known antigen for this receptor. Per-base quality was not reported, and no clone a single base away is much larger than it.

TCRbeta CDR3 regions were amplified from genomic DNA using the immunoSEQ Assay, a bias-controlled multiplex PCR. The source study handled its data this way. Within the assay, amplification of reference gene primers was used to estimate how many nucleated cells each sample contained. To quantify the absolute abundance of each unique TCRbeta CDR3 rearrangement, sequence reads were collapsed and filtered. Productive Simpson clonality was computed per sample as the square root of Simpson's diversity index over productive rearrangements. TCRdb mirrors the immuneACCESS table, restricted to in-frame sequences. Some clones are absent from its copies; in checked studies, under half trace to an unresolved V gene, and the reason for the others is unknown. The DNA was the basis for D and trimming; V, J and clone size are from that table. Across this sample there are about 110,000 clones, with roughly 85% seen only once. Roughly 5% of the sample rests with the top ten.

The collaborating institutions used their own protocols to collect whole blood in K2EDTA tubes. Collaborator samples were shipped for TCRbeta analysis as frozen whole blood, isolated PBMCs, or DNA extracted from either sample type. The chain is assembled from TRBV2 and TRBJ2-1, with 10 bases matching TRBD1. The receptor was derived from a human donor in a cohort sampled during active COVID-19. The specimen sequenced was peripheral blood. The CDR3 in this case is CASSENYQRDRGGEQFF. The DNA sequence is given as TGTGCCAGCAGTGAAAACTATCAACGGGACAGGGGAGGAGAGCAGTTCTTC.